Presented here are 26 T cell receptor beta chains from one specimen sequenced in a study of early stage breast cancer tumors. The data were produced by immunoSEQ multiplex PCR, yet TCRdb's version contains in-frame clones alone and is incomplete. This sample has about 31,000 clones, with 70% to 75% found just once. The sequencing input was blood. The receptors originated from a person between 35 and 49 years old with breast cancer.

The V gene is TRBV7-9, the J gene TRBJ2-5, with a tentative D call TRBD2 (7 bases). The CDR3 consists of 18 residues. Per the germline V gene, CDR1 is SEHNR and CDR2 is FQNEAQ (reference sequence). The V end was cut by 3 bases, the J end by 2 bases, with 22 bases between. For the CDR3, the DNA is TGTGCCAGCAGCTTGAGTCGGACGGTGGGAGGGGGGCAAGAGACCCAGTACTTC. It is translated as CASSLSRTVGGGQETQYF.

This chain connects TRBV9 to TRBJ1-2; 11 nucleotides line up with TRBD1. Germline V gene data show CDR1 as SGDLS and CDR2 as YYNGEE. V was clipped by 0 bases and J by 7 bases; unmatched bases: 5. The CDR3 has 15 amino acids. CDR3 in DNA: TGTGCCAGCAGCGTAGGGACAGGGGGCGAGGGTGGCTACACCTTC. This codes for CASSVGTGGEGGYTF.

J is TRBJ2-5 and V is TRBV11-2; TRBD1 might be the D (6 bases). Trimming shortened V by 4 bases and J by 1 base, and 10 bases separated the two germline ends. The germline CDR1 and CDR2 sequences are SGHAT and FQNNGV. This CDR3 is built from 14 residues. The CDR3 sequence is CASSWRTVQETQYF. The CDR3 nucleotides are TGTGCCAGCAGCTGGAGGACAGTCCAAGAGACCCAGTACTTC.

This chain uses TRBV7-2 with TRBJ2-1; D not resolved. The ends were cut back, 3 bases at V and 2 bases at J, with 11 bases in the middle. CDR1 and CDR2 from the germline V gene are SGHTA and FQGNSA. The CDR3 is 15 residues long. The CDR3 DNA follows: TGTGCCAGCAGCTTGTCTCAGGACCCCTACAATGAGCAGTTCTTC. It is translated as CASSLSQDPYNEQFF. Full variable domain (missing parts from reference TRBV7-2 and TRBJ2-1): GAGVSQSPSNKVTEKGKDVELRCDPISGHTALYWYRQSLGQGLEFLIYFQGNSAPDKSGLPSDRFSAERTGGSVSTLTIQRTQQEDSAVYLCASSLSQDPYNEQFFGPGTRLTVL.

This clone was seen a handful of times. The V call is TRBV28, the J call TRBJ2-7, with unresolved D. The V end was cut by 2 bases, the J end by 1 base, with 3 bases between. The CDR3 runs to 12 residues. Germline lookup yields CDR1 MDHEN and CDR2 SYDVKM. This CDR3 reads CASSLMSYEQYF. The CDR3, as DNA: TGTGCCAGCAGTTTAATGTCCTACGAGCAGTACTTC.

CDR3 sequence: CASSQARQGALRYGYTF. CDR3 DNA: TGCGCCAGCAGCCAAGCCCGACAGGGGGCCCTTCGGTATGGCTACACCTTC. The rearrangement links TRBV4-3 to TRBJ1-2; 10 bases map to TRBD1. The CDR3 is 17 amino acids. Germline V gives CDR1 LGHNA, CDR2 YSLEER. Trimming took 1 base from V and 5 from J; bases not matched to a gene: 10.

V usage is TRBV7-2 and J usage is TRBJ1-1; D ambiguous. Looked up from germline, CDR1 is SGHTA and CDR2 is FQGNSA. V gave up 5 bases and J gave up 4 bases, with 17 bases separating them. CDR3 length: 15 residues. The CDR3 is CASSLRLGGGTEAFF. Written as DNA, the CDR3 is TGTGCCAGCAGCCTACGGTTGGGAGGCGGCACTGAAGCTTTCTTT.

The gene calls are TRBV6-5 and TRBJ1-1, with D tentatively TRBD1 (5 bases). Trimming left V 7 bases short and J 0 bases short, with 12 bases between. Per germline, CDR1 MNHEY and CDR2 SVGAGI. CDR3 length: 14 residues. CDR3 amino acids: CASKVGLLNTEAFF. The CDR3 region has the DNA TGTGCCAGCAAAGTGGGGCTTTTGAACACTGAAGCTTTCTTT.

The V call is TRBV7-9, the J call TRBJ1-1, with 7 bases lining up with TRBD1. The CDR3 is made up of 15 amino acids. V was clipped by 1 base and J by 0 bases; unmatched bases: 2. Germline values: CDR1 SEHNR, CDR2 FQNEAQ (reference sequence). The CDR3 reads CASSLGGQLNTEAFF. The CDR3 nucleotides are TGTGCCAGCAGCTTAGGGGGACAGTTGAACACTGAAGCTTTCTTT.

The chain has TRBV7-8 and TRBJ2-3, with TRBD2 as a possible D gene (6 bases). The germline gives CDR1 SGHVS, CDR2 FQNEAQ. V was trimmed by 5 bases and J by 8 bases, leaving 29 bases between them. This CDR3 comprises 18 residues. CDR3 nucleotides: TGTGCCAGCAGCCGTGTGGCGGCTAGCGAGAAAGGAAGGGGTACGCAGTATTTT. Translated, it gives CASSRVAASEKGRGTQYF.

V usage is TRBV7-2 and J usage is TRBJ1-2; D not certain. Trimming stripped 1 base from V and 3 bases from J, with 6 bases between. CDR1 and CDR2 from the germline V gene are SGHTA and FQGNSA. This CDR3 is 13 amino acids long. DNA for the CDR3: TGTGCCAGCAGCTTAGTCAAATACTATGGCTACACCTTC. It yields the protein CASSLVKYYGYTF.

This chain connects TRBV9 to TRBJ2-5; 8 bases fit TRBD1. Germline V lookup: CDR1 SGDLS, CDR2 YYNGEE. The CDR3 has 16 amino acids. V lost 0 bases and J lost 5; bases outside the gene matches: 9. Here the CDR3 reads CASSVGMRTGSETQYF. CDR3 in DNA: TGTGCCAGCAGCGTAGGTATGAGGACAGGGTCCGAGACCCAGTACTTC. The variable domain in full, with the rest retrieved from reference TRBV9 and TRBJ2-5, is DSGVTQTPKHLITATGQRVTLRCSPRSGDLSVYWYQQSLDQGLQFLIQYYNGEERAKGNILERFSAQQFPDLHSELNLSSLELGDSALYFCASSVGMRTGSETQYFGPGTRLLVL.

The chain has TRBV30 and TRBJ2-1; 9 positions agree with TRBD2. The CDR3 runs 14 residues. V shed 2 bases and J 5 bases; nucleotides not matched to a gene: 4. The V gene's germline CDR1 is GTSNPN and CDR2 SVGIG (reference sequence). CDR3 sequence reads: CAWSRGTSHNEQFF. The CDR3 nucleotides are TGTGCCTGGAGTAGAGGGACTAGCCACAATGAGCAGTTCTTC.

The sample holds a few counts of this clone. J is TRBJ2-1 and V is TRBV7-9; 9 nucleotides agree with TRBD1. In germline, CDR1 is SEHNR, CDR2 FQNEAQ (reference sequence). The J segment lost 7 bases and the V segment lost 6 bases, leaving 13 bases of the junction unmatched. The CDR3 is made up of 16 amino acids. CDR3 amino acids: CASRNIAGTGLNEQFF. In nucleotides, the CDR3 is TGTGCCAGCAGAAATATCGCCGGGACAGGGTTAAATGAGCAGTTCTTC.

The rearrangement uses TRBV2 and TRBJ2-1, with TRBD2 matching over 8 bases. CDR3 length: 13 amino acids. After removal of 6 bases from V and 5 bases from J, the junction contained 3 bases not matched to a gene. The germline V gene encodes CDR1 SNHLY and CDR2 FYNNEI. The CDR3 reads CASSTSGHNEQFF. In DNA form, the CDR3 reads TGTGCCAGCAGCACTAGCGGTCACAATGAGCAGTTCTTC.

The chain has TRBV19 and TRBJ1-1; D ambiguous. The CDR3 totals 16 residues. Trimming cost V 0 bases and J 5 bases, with 16 bases left between them. From germline, CDR1 is LNHDA and CDR2 SQIVND (reference sequence). This CDR3 is CASSIDQALAGTEAFF. In DNA, the CDR3 is TGTGCCAGTAGTATAGACCAGGCCTTGGCGGGGACTGAAGCTTTCTTT.

V and J are TRBV9 and TRBJ1-6; the D is unclear. The V end lost 1 base, the J end lost 7 bases, and 12 bases lay between the germline ends. Germline V CDR1 and CDR2: SGDLS, YYNGEE. This CDR3 has 15 amino acids. The CDR3 spells CASSVRGGFNSPLHF. For the CDR3, the DNA is TGTGCCAGCAGCGTACGGGGAGGATTCAATTCACCCCTCCACTTT.

The chain is built from TRBV7-9 and TRBJ1-1, with D perhaps TRBD1 (6 bases). The V end lost 5 bases, the J end lost 5 bases, and 9 bases lay between the germline ends. The CDR3 loop spans 12 amino acids. Germline CDR1 is SEHNR and CDR2 is FQNEAQ (reference sequence). The CDR3 spells CASSPGHTEAFF. Written as DNA, the CDR3 is TGTGCCAGCAGCCCGGGACATACTGAAGCTTTCTTT.

The chain employs TRBV7-8 and TRBJ1-4; possibly TRBD1 for D (6 bases). The CDR3 totals 15 residues. V gave up 5 bases and J gave up 0 bases, with 10 bases separating them. Germline values: CDR1 SGHVS, CDR2 FQNEAQ. In DNA, the CDR3 is TGTGCCAGCAGCCCATGGACAGCAACTAATGAAAAACTGTTTTTT. Protein sequence: CASSPWTATNEKLFF.

This clone is labeled medium-sized. This rearrangement joins TRBV4-1 to TRBJ1-1, with a tentative D call TRBD1 (5 bases). The CDR3 has 15 amino acids. CDR1 is MGHRA and CDR2 is YSYEKL in the germline V gene. V was clipped by 0 bases and J by 5 bases, with 13 bases between them. The CDR3 reads CASSQERGEGTEAFF. The CDR3 region has the DNA TGCGCCAGCAGCCAAGAACGGGGGGAGGGGACTGAAGCTTTCTTT.

The V and J genes are TRBV10-3 and TRBJ1-1; TRBD1 aligns across 9 bases. The CDR3 has 16 residues. Germline trimming cut 6 bases from V and 3 bases from J; bases unmatched to any gene: 11. Germline CDR1 reads ENHRY; CDR2 reads SYGVKD. The CDR3 DNA follows: TGTGCCATCAGCGACGCCCCGGGACAGGGCGACACTGAAGCTTTCTTT. This translates into CAISDAPGQGDTEAFF.

The J gene is TRBJ2-7, the V gene TRBV7-2, with 8 bases lining up with TRBD1. The CDR3 runs 15 residues. V lost 10 bases to trimming and J lost 2 bases; unmatched junction nucleotides: 13. CDR1 SGHTA and CDR2 FQGNSA come from the germline V gene. CDR3 in DNA: TGTGCCACCGCCGTTGGGGGGACAGGACCCTACGAGCAGTACTTC. Protein: CATAVGGTGPYEQYF. Drawing the rest from reference TRBV7-2 and TRBJ2-7, the complete variable domain is GAGVSQSPSNKVTEKGKDVELRCDPISGHTALYWYRQSLGQGLEFLIYFQGNSAPDKSGLPSDRFSAERTGGSVSTLTIQRTQQEDSAVYLCATAVGGTGPYEQYFGPGTRLTVT.

The V gene is TRBV28, the J gene TRBJ2-7, with TRBD1 identical over 7 bases. Germline loops: CDR1 MDHEN, CDR2 SYDVKM. J was trimmed by 3 bases and V by 7 bases; bases with no gene match: 12. CDR3 size: 15 residues. CDR3 protein: CASTSLRDRYYEQYF. CDR3 DNA sequence: TGTGCCAGCACCTCGCTCCGGGACAGATACTACGAGCAGTACTTC. The variable domain in full, completed from reference TRBV28 and TRBJ2-7, reads DVKVTQSSRYLVKRTGEKVFLECVQDMDHENMFWYRQDPGLGLRLIYFSYDVKMKEKGDIPEGYSVSREKKERFSLILESASTNQTSMYLCASTSLRDRYYEQYFGPGTRLTVT.

This clone appeared once. The genes are TRBV5-4 and TRBJ2-7; D is unresolved. Germline CDR1 and CDR2: SGHNT and YYREEE (reference sequence). CDR3 length: 14 residues. V gave up 1 base and J gave up 0 bases, with 8 bases separating them. The CDR3 loop is CASSLTALSYEQYF. The CDR3 nucleotides read TGTGCCAGCAGCTTGACAGCTCTCTCCTACGAGCAGTACTTC.

The rearrangement links TRBV28 to TRBJ1-2; D is perhaps TRBD1 (5 bases). The CDR3 runs to 15 residues. V dropped 5 bases and J dropped 0 bases, with 13 bases sitting between them. CDR1 and CDR2 from the germline V gene are MDHEN and SYDVKM. This CDR3 is CASSRLRDPNYGYTF. CDR3 sequence (DNA): TGTGCCAGCAGTAGACTTCGGGACCCTAACTATGGCTACACCTTC.

The chain employs TRBV5-1 and TRBJ2-3; no clear D gene. V dropped 2 bases and J dropped 4 bases, with 5 bases sitting between them. Germline-derived CDR1 and CDR2 are SGHRS and YFSETQ. The CDR3 is 12 amino acids. The CDR3 DNA sequence: TGCGCCAGCAGCTTAATAGCAGATACGCAGTATTTT. Translating it yields CASSLIADTQYF.